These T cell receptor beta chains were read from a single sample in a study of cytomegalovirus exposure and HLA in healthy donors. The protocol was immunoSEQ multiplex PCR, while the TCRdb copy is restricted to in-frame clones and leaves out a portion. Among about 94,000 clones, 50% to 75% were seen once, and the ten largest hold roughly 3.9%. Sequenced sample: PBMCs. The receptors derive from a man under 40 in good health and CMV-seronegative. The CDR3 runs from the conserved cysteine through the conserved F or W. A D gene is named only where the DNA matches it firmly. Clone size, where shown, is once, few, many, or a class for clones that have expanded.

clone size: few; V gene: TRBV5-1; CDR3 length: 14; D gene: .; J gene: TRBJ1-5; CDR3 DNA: TGCGCCAGCAGCCCAGACAGCCACGATCAGCCCCAGCATTTT; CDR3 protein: CASSPDSHDQPQHF
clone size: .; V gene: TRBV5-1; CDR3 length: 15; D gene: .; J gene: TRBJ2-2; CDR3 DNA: TGCGCCAGCGCCCCCAGGATGGTTAACACCGGGGAGCTGTTTTTT; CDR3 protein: CASAPRMVNTGELFF
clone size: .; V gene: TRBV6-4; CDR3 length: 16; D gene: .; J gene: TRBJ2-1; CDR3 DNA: TGTGCCAGCAGTGACTCACTAGTGAGCTCCTACAATGAGCAGTTCTTC; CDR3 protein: CASSDSLVSSYNEQFF
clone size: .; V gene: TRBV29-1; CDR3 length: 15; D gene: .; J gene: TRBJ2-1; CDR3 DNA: TGCAGCGCCGGGTGGAGTATATACTCCTACAATGAGCAGTTCTTC; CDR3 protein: CSAGWSIYSYNEQFF
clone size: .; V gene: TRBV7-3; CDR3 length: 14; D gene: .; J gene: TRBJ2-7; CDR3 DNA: TGTGCCAGCAGCTTAACCGCGGGGGCCGGCGAGCAGTACTTC; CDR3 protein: CASSLTAGAGEQYF
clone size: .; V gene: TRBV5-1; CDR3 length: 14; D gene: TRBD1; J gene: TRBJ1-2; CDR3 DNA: TGCGCCAGCAGCTTGGCTGGGACAGCCTATGGCTACACCTTC; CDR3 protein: CASSLAGTAYGYTF
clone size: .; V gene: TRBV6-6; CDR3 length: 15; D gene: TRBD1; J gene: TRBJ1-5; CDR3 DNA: TGTGCCAGCAGTTCAGACAGGGGAGGCAATCAGCCCCAGCATTTT; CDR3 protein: CASSSDRGGNQPQHF
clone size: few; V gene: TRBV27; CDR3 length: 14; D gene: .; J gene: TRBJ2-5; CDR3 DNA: TGTGCCAGCAGGGCCCCATACATTCAAGAGACCCAGTACTTC; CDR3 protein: CASRAPYIQETQYF
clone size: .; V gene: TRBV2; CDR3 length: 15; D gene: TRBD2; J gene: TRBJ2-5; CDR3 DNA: TGTGCCAGCAGGGCCCAGACTAGCGGGGGGGAGACCCAGTACTTC; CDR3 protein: CASRAQTSGGETQYF
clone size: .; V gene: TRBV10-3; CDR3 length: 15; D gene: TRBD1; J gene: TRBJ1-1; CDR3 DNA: TGTGCCATCAGTGACCCGACAGGGCAGGGGACTGAAGCTTTCTTT; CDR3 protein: CAISDPTGQGTEAFF
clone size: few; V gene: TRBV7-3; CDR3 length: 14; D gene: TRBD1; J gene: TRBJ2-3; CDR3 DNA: TGTGCCAGCAGCTCCGGGACAGGGGCAGATACGCAGTATTTT; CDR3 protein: CASSSGTGADTQYF
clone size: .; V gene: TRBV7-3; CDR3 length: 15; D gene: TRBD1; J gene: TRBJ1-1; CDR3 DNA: TGTGCCAGCAGCTTAAACCCCGACAGGGTCTCTGAAGCTTTCTTT; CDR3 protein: CASSLNPDRVSEAFF
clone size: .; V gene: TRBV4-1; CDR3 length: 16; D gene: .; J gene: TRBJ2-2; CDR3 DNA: TGCGCCAGCAGCCAAGAAGCGCACTCGAACACCGGGGAGCTGTTTTTT; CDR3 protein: CASSQEAHSNTGELFF
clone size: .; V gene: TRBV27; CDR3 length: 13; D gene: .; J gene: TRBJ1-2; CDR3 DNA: TGTGCCAGCAGTTGGGACACAGGTTATGGCTACACCTTC; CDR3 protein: CASSWDTGYGYTF
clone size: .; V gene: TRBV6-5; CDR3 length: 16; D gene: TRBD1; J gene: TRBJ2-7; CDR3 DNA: TGTGCCAGCAGTTCAGGGGGTACGGGGTTTCGCTACGAGCAGTACTTC; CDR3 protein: CASSSGGTGFRYEQYF
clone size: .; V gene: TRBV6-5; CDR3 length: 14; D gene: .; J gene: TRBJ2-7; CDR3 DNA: TGTGCCAGTAGAAGGGTAGGGAGCTCCTACGAGCAGTACTTC; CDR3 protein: CASRRVGSSYEQYF
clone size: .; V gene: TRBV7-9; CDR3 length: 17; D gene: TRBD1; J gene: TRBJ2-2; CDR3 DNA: TGTGCCAGCACTCTAGGGCAGGGGACAGGGGTTTCCGGGGAGCTGTTTTTT; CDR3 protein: CASTLGQGTGVSGELFF
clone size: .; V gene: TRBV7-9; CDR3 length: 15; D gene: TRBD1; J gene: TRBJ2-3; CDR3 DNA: TGTGCCAGCAGCTCGCTGACAGGGCCCCAAGATACGCAGTATTTT; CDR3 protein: CASSSLTGPQDTQYF
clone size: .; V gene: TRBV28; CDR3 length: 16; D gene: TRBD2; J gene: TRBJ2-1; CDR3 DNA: TGTGCCAGCAGTTTACTAGCGGGAGTCAGCCAGGATGAGCAGTTCTTC; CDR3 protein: CASSLLAGVSQDEQFF
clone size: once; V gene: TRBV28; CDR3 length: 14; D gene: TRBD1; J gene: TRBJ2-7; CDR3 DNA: TGTGCCAGCAGCCCCGGACAGGGGCCCTACGAGCAGTACTTC; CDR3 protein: CASSPGQGPYEQYF
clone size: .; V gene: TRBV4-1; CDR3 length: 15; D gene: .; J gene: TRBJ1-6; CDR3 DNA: TGCGCCAGCAGCCAAGTTGGGCAGTATAATTCACCCCTCCACTTT; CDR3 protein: CASSQVGQYNSPLHF
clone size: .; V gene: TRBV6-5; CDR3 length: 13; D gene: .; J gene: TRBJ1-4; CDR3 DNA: TGTGCCAGCAGTTACAGGGAGGGTGAAAAACTGTTTTTT; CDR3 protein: CASSYREGEKLFF
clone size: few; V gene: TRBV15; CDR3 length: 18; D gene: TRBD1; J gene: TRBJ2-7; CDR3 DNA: TGTGCCACCAGCAGAGATCTCTGGGGACAGGGGACCCCCTACGAGCAGTACTTC; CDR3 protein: CATSRDLWGQGTPYEQYF
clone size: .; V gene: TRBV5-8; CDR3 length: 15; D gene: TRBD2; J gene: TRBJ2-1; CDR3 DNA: TGTGCCAGCAGCTTACGGCGGGAGGGCCGGAATGAGCAGTTCTTC; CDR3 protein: CASSLRREGRNEQFF
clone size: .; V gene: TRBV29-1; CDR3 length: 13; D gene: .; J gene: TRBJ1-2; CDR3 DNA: TGCAGCGTTGATGGTGTGGGGGGCTATGGCTACACCTTC; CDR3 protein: CSVDGVGGYGYTF
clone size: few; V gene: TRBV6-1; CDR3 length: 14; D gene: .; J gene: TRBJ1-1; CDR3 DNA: TGTGCCAGCACTGAATGGGGCGGGGCGACTGAAGCTTTCTTT; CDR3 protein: CASTEWGGATEAFF
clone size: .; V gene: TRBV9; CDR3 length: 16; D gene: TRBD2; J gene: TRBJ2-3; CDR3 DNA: TGTGCCAGCAGCGTAGAGGCGGGGGGGTTCACAGATACGCAGTATTTT; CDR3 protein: CASSVEAGGFTDTQYF
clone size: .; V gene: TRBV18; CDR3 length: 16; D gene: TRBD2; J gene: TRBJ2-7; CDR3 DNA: TGTGCCAGCTCAACCGGGACTAGCGGGACCCCCTACGAGCAGTACTTC; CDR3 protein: CASSTGTSGTPYEQYF
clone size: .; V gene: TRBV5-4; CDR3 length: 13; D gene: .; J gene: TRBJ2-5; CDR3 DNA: TGTGCCAGCAGCACCAGGGGTCCCCAAGAGCAGTACTTC; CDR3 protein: CASSTRGPQEQYF
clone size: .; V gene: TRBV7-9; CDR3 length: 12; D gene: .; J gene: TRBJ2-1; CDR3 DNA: TGTGCCAGCAGCCTGGGCCCTCGGGGGCAGTTCTTC; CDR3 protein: CASSLGPRGQFF
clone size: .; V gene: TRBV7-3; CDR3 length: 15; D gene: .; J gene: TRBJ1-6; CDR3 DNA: TGTGCCAGCAGCTTCGGGGGGGGTCCTAATTCACCCCTCCACTTT; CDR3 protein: CASSFGGGPNSPLHF
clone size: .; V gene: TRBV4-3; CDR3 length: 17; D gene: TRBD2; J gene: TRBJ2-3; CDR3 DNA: TGCGCCAGCAGCCAAGTAACTAGCGGGGGGGGCACAGATACGCAGTATTTT; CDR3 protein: CASSQVTSGGGTDTQYF
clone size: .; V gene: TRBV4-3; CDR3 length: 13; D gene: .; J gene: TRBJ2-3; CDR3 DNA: TGCGCCAGCAGCCTTAGTTTCGAAGATACGCAGTATTTT; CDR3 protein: CASSLSFEDTQYF
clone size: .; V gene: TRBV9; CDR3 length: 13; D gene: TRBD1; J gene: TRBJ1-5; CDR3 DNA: TGTGCCAGCAGCGAAACAGGGGGCCAGCCCCAGCATTTT; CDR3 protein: CASSETGGQPQHF
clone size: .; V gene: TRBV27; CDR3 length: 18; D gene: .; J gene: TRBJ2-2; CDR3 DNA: TGTGCCAGCAGTTTACGGAGGTCAGGCGGGGCGAACACCGGGGAGCTGTTTTTT; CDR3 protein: CASSLRRSGGANTGELFF
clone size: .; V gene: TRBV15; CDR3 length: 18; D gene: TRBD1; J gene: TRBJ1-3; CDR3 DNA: TGTGCCACCAGCAGGGGGGGATACAGGGGGCACTCTGGAAACACCATATATTTT; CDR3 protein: CATSRGGYRGHSGNTIYF
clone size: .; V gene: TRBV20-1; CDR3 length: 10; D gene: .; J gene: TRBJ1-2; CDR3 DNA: TGCAGTGCAAGGGGAAATGGCTACACCTTC; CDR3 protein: CSARGNGYTF
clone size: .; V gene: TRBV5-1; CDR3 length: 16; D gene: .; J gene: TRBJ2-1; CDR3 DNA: TGCGCCAGCAGCTTGGGTGTCTTTAGACATTCGGCTGAGCAGTTCTTC; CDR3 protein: CASSLGVFRHSAEQFF
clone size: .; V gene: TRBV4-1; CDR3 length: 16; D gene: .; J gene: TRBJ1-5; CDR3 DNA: TGCGCCAGCAGCCAAGGTTATTTGGGGGCCAATCAGCCCCAGCATTTT; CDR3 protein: CASSQGYLGANQPQHF
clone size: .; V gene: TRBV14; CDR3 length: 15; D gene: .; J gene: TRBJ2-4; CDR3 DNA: TGTGCCAGCAGCCAAGCGCCGAGAGGCAAAAACATTCAGTACTTC; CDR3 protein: CASSQAPRGKNIQYF
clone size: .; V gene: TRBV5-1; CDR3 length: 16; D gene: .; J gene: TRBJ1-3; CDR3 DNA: TGCGCCAGCAGCTGGTCAGGGGCAGCAACTGGAAACACCATATATTTT; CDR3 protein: CASSWSGAATGNTIYF
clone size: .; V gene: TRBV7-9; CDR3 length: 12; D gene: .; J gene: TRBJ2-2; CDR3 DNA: TGTGCCAGCAGCCTAAATCGCGGGGAGCTGTTTTTT; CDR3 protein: CASSLNRGELFF
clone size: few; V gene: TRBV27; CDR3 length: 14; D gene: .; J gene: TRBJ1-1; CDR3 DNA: TGTGCCAGCAAGGGAGCCGGCATGAACACTGAAGCTTTCTTT; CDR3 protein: CASKGAGMNTEAFF
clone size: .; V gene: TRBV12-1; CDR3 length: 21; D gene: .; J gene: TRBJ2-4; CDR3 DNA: TGTGCCAGCAGCTTCCGCGGTGGACTAGCGGGAGAGATACTAGCCAAAAACATTCAGTACTTC; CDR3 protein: CASSFRGGLAGEILAKNIQYF
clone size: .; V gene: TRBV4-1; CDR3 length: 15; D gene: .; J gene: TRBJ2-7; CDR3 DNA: TGCGCCAGCAGCCAAGGGGGGCCCTGGATTTACGAGCAGTACTTC; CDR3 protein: CASSQGGPWIYEQYF
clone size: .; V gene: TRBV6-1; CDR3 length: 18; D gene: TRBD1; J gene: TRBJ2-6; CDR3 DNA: TGTGCCAGCAGTGCCGCGGGCAGGGGGCGCGGTGGGGCCAACGTCCTGACTTTC; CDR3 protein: CASSAAGRGRGGANVLTF
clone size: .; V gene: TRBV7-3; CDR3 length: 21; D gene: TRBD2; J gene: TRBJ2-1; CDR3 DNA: TGTGCCAGCAGCTTAAGTAAGAGGACTAGCGGGGCCTCAGCGGCCTACAATGAGCAGTTCTTC; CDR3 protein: CASSLSKRTSGASAAYNEQFF
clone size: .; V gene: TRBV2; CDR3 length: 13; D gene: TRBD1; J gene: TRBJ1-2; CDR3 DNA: TGTGCCAGCAGTTATAGAACAGGGGATGGCTACACCTTC; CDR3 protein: CASSYRTGDGYTF
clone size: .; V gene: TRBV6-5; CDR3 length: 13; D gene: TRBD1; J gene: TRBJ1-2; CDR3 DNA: TGTGCCAGCAGGGACAGGGGAAGCTATGGCTACACCTTC; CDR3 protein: CASRDRGSYGYTF
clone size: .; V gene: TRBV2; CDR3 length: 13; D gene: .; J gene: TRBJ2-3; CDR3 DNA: TGTGCCAGCAGTGCTGGACTCACAGATACGCAGTATTTT; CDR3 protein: CASSAGLTDTQYF
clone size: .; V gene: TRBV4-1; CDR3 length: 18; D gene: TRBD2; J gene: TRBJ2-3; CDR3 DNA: TGCGCCAGCAGCCAAGAGGGCGGCCTAGCGGGACGCACAGATACGCAGTATTTT; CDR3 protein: CASSQEGGLAGRTDTQYF
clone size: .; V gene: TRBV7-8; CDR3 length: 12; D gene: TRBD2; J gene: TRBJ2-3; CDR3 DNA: TGTGCCAGTCTTAGCGGGATGGATACGCAGTATTTT; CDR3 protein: CASLSGMDTQYF